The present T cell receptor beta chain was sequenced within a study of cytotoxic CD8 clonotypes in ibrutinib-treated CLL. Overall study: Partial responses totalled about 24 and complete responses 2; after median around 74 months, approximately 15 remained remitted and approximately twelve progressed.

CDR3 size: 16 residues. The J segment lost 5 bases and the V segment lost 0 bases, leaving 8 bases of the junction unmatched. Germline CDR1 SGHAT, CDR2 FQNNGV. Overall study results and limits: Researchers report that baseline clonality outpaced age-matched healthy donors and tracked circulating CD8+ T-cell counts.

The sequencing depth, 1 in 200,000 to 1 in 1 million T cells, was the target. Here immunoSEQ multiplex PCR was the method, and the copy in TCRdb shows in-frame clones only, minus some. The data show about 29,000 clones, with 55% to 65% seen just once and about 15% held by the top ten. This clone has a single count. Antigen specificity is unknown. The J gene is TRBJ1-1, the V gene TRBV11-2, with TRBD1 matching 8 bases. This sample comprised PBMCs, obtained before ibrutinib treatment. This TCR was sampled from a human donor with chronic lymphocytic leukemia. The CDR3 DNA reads TGTGCCAGCAGCTTAGATTGGGGGGACAGGCGAACTGAAGCTTTCTTT. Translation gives CASSLDWGDRRTEAFF.